This T cell receptor beta chain emerged from a study of cytomegalovirus exposure and HLA in healthy donors. With 3 bases clipped from V and 8 bases from J, the junction kept 13 bases outside the gene matches. The CDR3 runs 16 residues. Germline V gene data show CDR1 as SGHTA and CDR2 as FQGNSA. Assay: immunoSEQ multiplex PCR; the TCRdb copy retains only in-frame clones and omits some. Among 250,000 to 400,000 clones listed, over 75% were seen once. The V and J genes are TRBV7-2 and TRBJ2-1; 7 bases align to TRBD2. The sample was PBMCs. The source of this sequence is a man between 25 and 39 years old in good health and CMV-seronegative. CDR3 protein: CASSFGLGRSWYEQFF. The CDR3 region has the DNA TGTGCCAGCAGCTTCGGACTAGGACGATCGTGGTATGAGCAGTTCTTC. Full variable domain (missing parts from reference TRBV7-2 and TRBJ2-1): GAGVSQSPSNKVTEKGKDVELRCDPISGHTALYWYRQSLGQGLEFLIYFQGNSAPDKSGLPSDRFSAERTGGSVSTLTIQRTQQEDSAVYLCASSFGLGRSWYEQFFGPGTRLTVL.